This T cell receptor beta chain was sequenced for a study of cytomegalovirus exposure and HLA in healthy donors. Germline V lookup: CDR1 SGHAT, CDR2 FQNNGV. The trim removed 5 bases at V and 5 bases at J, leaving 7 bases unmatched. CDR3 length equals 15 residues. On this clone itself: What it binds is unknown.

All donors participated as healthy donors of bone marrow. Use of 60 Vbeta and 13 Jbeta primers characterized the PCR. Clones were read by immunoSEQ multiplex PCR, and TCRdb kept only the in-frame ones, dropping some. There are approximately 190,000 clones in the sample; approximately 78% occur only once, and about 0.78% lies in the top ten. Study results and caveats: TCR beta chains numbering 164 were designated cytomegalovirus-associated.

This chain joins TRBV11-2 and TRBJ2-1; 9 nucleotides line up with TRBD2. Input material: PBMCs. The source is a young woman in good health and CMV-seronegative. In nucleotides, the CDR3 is TGTGCCAGCAGCGGATGGACTAGCGTAGACAATGAGCAGTTCTTC. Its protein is CASSGWTSVDNEQFF. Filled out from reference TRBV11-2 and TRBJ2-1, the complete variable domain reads EAGVAQSPRYKIIEKRQSVAFWCNPISGHATLYWYQQILGQGPKLLIQFQNNGVVDDSQLPKDRFSAERLKGVDSTLKIQPAKLEDSAVYLCASSGWTSVDNEQFFGPGTRLTVL.